The next 26 T cell receptor beta chains were all read from a single sample in a study of T cell responses to AZD1222 COVID-19 vaccine. Clones were read by immunoSEQ multiplex PCR, and TCRdb kept only the in-frame ones, dropping some. This sample carries 150,000 to 200,000 clones, 75% to 90% of them seen once, and the ten largest clones take less than 3%. Sample: peripheral blood, taken on day 0 of AZD1222 vaccination. Every receptor here comes from an adult in good health.

The CDR3 loop is CASSRSGEPRLEQFF. For the CDR3, the DNA is TGTGCCAGCAGTCGCTCAGGGGAGCCTAGACTTGAGCAGTTCTTC. This chain links TRBV27 with TRBJ2-1; possibly TRBD1 for D (6 bases). Germline values: CDR1 MNHEY, CDR2 SMNVEV (reference sequence). The V gene lost 5 bases and the J gene lost 9 bases, with 20 bases spanning the gap. This CDR3 comprises 15 residues.

The CDR3 sequence is CASSLVTGGRTDTQYF. In DNA, the CDR3 is TGTGCCAGCAGCTTGGTGACAGGGGGTCGCACAGATACGCAGTATTTT. This rearrangement joins TRBV5-8 to TRBJ2-3, with TRBD1 identical over 9 bases. J was trimmed by 1 base and V by 0 bases; bases with no gene match: 3. The CDR3 length is 16 residues. Germline lookup yields CDR1 SGHTS and CDR2 YDEGEE.

This chain joins TRBV28 and TRBJ1-2; tentatively, D is TRBD1 (6 bases). CDR1 is MDHEN and CDR2 is SYDVKM in the germline V gene. V shed 2 bases and J shed 8 bases, with 15 bases lying between them. The CDR3 length is 14 residues. CDR3 in DNA: TGTGCCAGCAGTTTACCACAGGGAAGAGGCGGCTACACCTTC. This gives the protein CASSLPQGRGGYTF.

This chain links TRBV9 with TRBJ2-7; D ambiguous. Germline CDR1 SGDLS, CDR2 YYNGEE. This CDR3 is built from 14 residues. The germline V and J ends were trimmed by 0 bases and 4 bases, with 11 bases remaining between them. The CDR3 nucleotides read TGTGCCAGCAGCGTAGCTGCGACTTCGTACGAGCAGTACTTC. Protein product: CASSVAATSYEQYF.

The chain links TRBV6-5 to TRBJ2-7; D not certain. Germline CDR1 reads MNHEY; CDR2 reads SVGAGI. The V end was cut by 4 bases, the J end by 5 bases, with 15 bases between. The CDR3 spans 14 residues. CDR3 region: CASSSLSWVDEQYF. In DNA form, the CDR3 reads TGTGCCAGCAGTTCTCTTTCCTGGGTCGACGAGCAGTACTTC.

The CDR3, as DNA: TGTGCCAGCTCCCTTGGACAGGGGACTAATGAAAAACTGTTTTTT. Encoded protein: CASSLGQGTNEKLFF. This chain joins TRBV18 and TRBJ1-4, with TRBD1 identical over 9 bases. CDR1 and CDR2 (germline): KGHSH, LQKENI. The CDR3 contains 15 residues. Unmatched junction bases numbered 4, after V lost 6 bases and J lost 2 bases.

The chain is built from TRBV2 and TRBJ2-1; 9 bases are a match to TRBD2. CDR3 length: 17 residues. Per germline, CDR1 SNHLY and CDR2 FYNNEI. V was clipped by 8 bases and J by 8 bases; unmatched bases: 19. The DNA for the CDR3 is TGTGCCAGCGAGGGGTTACTAGCGGGTTCCCGCGGCGATGAGCAGTTCTTC. This sequence encodes CASEGLLAGSRGDEQFF.

The V gene is TRBV11-2, the J gene TRBJ2-7; 7 nucleotides agree with TRBD2. This CDR3 has 17 amino acids. From germline, CDR1 is SGHAT and CDR2 FQNNGV. The ends lost 5 bases at V and 2 bases at J; junction bases unmatched: 15. CDR3 coding DNA: TGTGCCAGCAGCCGTTCTTTTCGGCTAGCGGTAACCTACGAGCAGTACTTC. It specifies CASSRSFRLAVTYEQYF. Full variable domain (outside the CDR3, taken from reference TRBV11-2 and TRBJ2-7): EAGVAQSPRYKIIEKRQSVAFWCNPISGHATLYWYQQILGQGPKLLIQFQNNGVVDDSQLPKDRFSAERLKGVDSTLKIQPAKLEDSAVYLCASSRSFRLAVTYEQYFGPGTRLTVT.

The chain has TRBV6-5 and TRBJ2-5, with D unclear. Germline assignment: CDR1 MNHEY and CDR2 SVGAGI. The germline V and J ends were trimmed by 2 bases and 3 bases, with 7 bases remaining between them. The CDR3 sequence is 13 residues long. CDR3 residues: CASSYRDEETQYF. The CDR3 nucleotides read TGTGCCAGCAGTTACCGAGATGAAGAGACCCAGTACTTC.

This clone showed up just a few times. The same CDR3 is also encoded by other DNA sequences in this sample. The chain recombines TRBV18 with TRBJ1-4; 7 bases align to TRBD1. In germline, CDR1 is KGHSH, CDR2 LQKENI. CDR3 length: 15 residues. V was pared by 3 bases and J by 1 base, with 2 bases of the junction left unmatched. The CDR3 DNA is TGTGCCAGCTCACCCCCAGGGGGAACTAATGAAAAACTGTTTTTT. Translation: CASSPPGGTNEKLFF.

The V gene is TRBV18, the J gene TRBJ1-6; D not resolved. Trimming removed 3 bases at V and 5 bases at J, with 8 bases between. The CDR3 totals 14 residues. The germline V gene has CDR1 KGHSH and CDR2 LQKENI. CDR3 DNA sequence: TGTGCCAGCTCACCCCAGGAGAATAATTCACCCCTCCACTTT. Protein: CASSPQENNSPLHF. Variable domain in full (rest from reference TRBV18 and TRBJ1-6): NAGVMQNPRHLVRRRGQEARLRCSPMKGHSHVYWYRQLPEEGLKFMVYLQKENIIDESGMPKERFSAEFPKEGPSILRIQQVVRGDSAAYFCASSPQENNSPLHFGNGTRLTVT.

V and J are TRBV19 and TRBJ1-6, with a weak D call TRBD1 (6 bases). Germline lookup yields CDR1 LNHDA and CDR2 SQIVND (reference sequence). Trimming shortened V by 4 bases and J by 8 bases, and 15 bases separated the two germline ends. The CDR3 runs to 15 residues. CDR3 sequence: CASSSIDRTYSPLHF. The CDR3 nucleotides are TGTGCCAGTAGTAGCATCGACAGGACCTATTCACCCCTCCACTTT. Full variable domain (rest looked up from reference TRBV19 and TRBJ1-6): DGGITQSPKYLFRKEGQNVTLSCEQNLNHDAMYWYRQDPGQGLRLIYYSQIVNDFQKGDIAEGYSVSREKKESFPLTVTSAQKNPTAFYLCASSSIDRTYSPLHFGNGTRLTVT.

V usage is TRBV27 and J usage is TRBJ1-1, with TRBD1 matching 7 bases. The V gene's germline CDR1 is MNHEY and CDR2 SMNVEV (reference sequence). V gave up 2 bases and J gave up 5 bases; unmatched junction bases: 5. The CDR3 extends over 14 amino acids. CDR3 bases: TGTGCCAGCAGTTTAAACAGGGGTCGAACTGAAGCTTTCTTT. This codes for CASSLNRGRTEAFF.

The chain is built from TRBV4-1 and TRBJ2-1, with unresolved D. Germline V gene lookup returns CDR1 MGHRA and CDR2 YSYEKL. The CDR3 has 14 residues. Trimming shortened V by 5 bases and J by 0 bases, and 8 bases separated the two germline ends. The CDR3 region is CASSGDPSYNEQFF. The CDR3 nucleotides are TGCGCCAGCAGCGGAGACCCCTCCTACAATGAGCAGTTCTTC.

There are a few counts of this clone. The chain couples TRBV11-2 to TRBJ2-7, with 11 bases aligning to TRBD1. Germline CDR1 SGHAT, CDR2 FQNNGV. The CDR3 contains 15 residues. Losses at the gene ends were 6 bases for V and 3 bases for J; bases not matched to a gene: 7. The CDR3 region has the DNA TGTGCCAGCAGTTCGCCCGGGACAGGGGGCTACGAGCAGTACTTC. Protein: CASSSPGTGGYEQYF.

The CDR3 DNA is TGTGCCAGCAGCCTACAAGAAGCAGGGAACTATGGCTACACCTTC. Protein: CASSLQEAGNYGYTF. This chain uses TRBV4-2 with TRBJ1-2; D perhaps matches TRBD1 (5 bases). The CDR3 has 15 residues. Trimming removed 4 bases from V and 2 bases from J, with 14 bases in between. Germline V gene sequence: CDR1 LGHNA, CDR2 YNFKEQ.

This clone was picked up a small number of times. The chain has TRBV30 and TRBJ2-2; D is undetermined. The CDR3 extends over 14 amino acids. The V gene lost 0 bases and the J gene lost 4 bases, with 9 bases spanning the gap. The germline gives CDR1 GTSNPN, CDR2 SVGIG (reference sequence). Written as DNA, the CDR3 is TGTGCCTGGAGTGTTTGGCAGATCACCGGGGAGCTGTTTTTT. Encoded protein: CAWSVWQITGELFF.

CDR3 protein: CASSYGGSPYNEQFF. For the CDR3, the DNA is TGCGCCAGCAGCTACGGCGGGAGCCCCTACAATGAGCAGTTCTTC. The chain recombines TRBV5-1 with TRBJ2-1; the match to TRBD2 covers 7 bases. CDR1 SGHRS and CDR2 YFSETQ come from the germline V gene. The V segment lost 3 bases and the J segment 2 bases; nucleotides outside the gene matches: 5. The CDR3 loop spans 15 amino acids.

The rearrangement links TRBV28 to TRBJ2-7; D may be TRBD2 (6 bases). V lost 8 bases and J lost 5, with 22 bases in between. The CDR3 loop spans 15 amino acids. Germline assignment: CDR1 MDHEN and CDR2 SYDVKM. CDR3 sequence reads: CASGGRRHVRDEQYF. CDR3 in DNA: TGTGCCAGCGGGGGGAGGCGTCACGTCAGGGACGAGCAGTACTTC.

This chain joins TRBV19 and TRBJ1-4, with D hard to call. The CDR3 has 14 residues. The germline V gene encodes CDR1 LNHDA and CDR2 SQIVND (reference sequence). The V gene lost 3 bases and the J gene lost 3 bases, with 8 bases spanning the gap. The chain's CDR3 is CASSISQSNEKLFF. CDR3 sequence (DNA): TGTGCCAGTAGTATCTCTCAGTCTAATGAAAAACTGTTTTTT. The variable domain in full, with the rest retrieved from reference TRBV19 and TRBJ1-4, is DGGITQSPKYLFRKEGQNVTLSCEQNLNHDAMYWYRQDPGQGLRLIYYSQIVNDFQKGDIAEGYSVSREKKESFPLTVTSAQKNPTAFYLCASSISQSNEKLFFGSGTQLSVL.

The gene calls are TRBV18 and TRBJ2-2; D is possibly TRBD1 (5 bases). Trimming took off 4 bases at V and 9 bases at J, with 9 bases between the two ends. There are 12 residues in the CDR3. Germline CDR1 and CDR2: KGHSH and LQKENI. CDR3 DNA sequence: TGTGCCAGCTCACAGGGGAAGTGGGAGCTGTTTTTT. Residues: CASSQGKWELFF.

Written as DNA, the CDR3 is TGTGCCAGCAGCTTGTCCGGGACAGGGTTTCGAAACACCATATATTTT. Translation gives CASSLSGTGFRNTIYF. This chain links TRBV5-6 with TRBJ1-3, with 9 positions matching TRBD1. Germline CDR1 and CDR2: SGHDT and YYEEEE. The V segment lost 1 base and the J segment 5 bases; nucleotides outside the gene matches: 7. This CDR3 is 16 amino acids long.

The chain carries TRBV4-1 and TRBJ2-5; 10 bases agree with TRBD1. Per the germline V gene, CDR1 is MGHRA and CDR2 is YSYEKL. This CDR3 has 15 amino acids. V was clipped by 4 bases and J by 3 bases; unmatched bases: 5. The CDR3 DNA is TGCGCCAGCAGCCTACCCGGGACAGGGGAAGAGACCCAGTACTTC. This gives the protein CASSLPGTGEETQYF.

This clone has more than one count but fewer than ten. Here the CDR3 DNA reads TGTGCCAGCAGTTATCAGGGAAATGGCTACACCTTC. It encodes CASSYQGNGYTF. V usage is TRBV28 and J usage is TRBJ1-2; D might be TRBD1 (5 bases). V gave up 4 bases and J gave up 6 bases, with 9 bases separating them. The CDR3 is 12 residues long. Germline V lookup: CDR1 MDHEN, CDR2 SYDVKM.

V gene TRBV4-1 combines with J gene TRBJ1-5, with D tentatively TRBD1 (5 bases). Germline assignment: CDR1 MGHRA and CDR2 YSYEKL. V was shortened by 6 bases and J by 2 bases, with 17 bases between the two germline ends. The CDR3 has 16 residues. The CDR3 DNA reads as TGCGCCAGCAGTCTTGGGAAGGCCAGGGGCAATCAGCCCCAGCATTTT. Amino acids: CASSLGKARGNQPQHF.

The chain employs TRBV4-2 and TRBJ2-7, with D tentatively TRBD1 (5 bases). V was clipped by 4 bases and J by 7 bases, with 20 bases between them. Germline V CDR1 and CDR2: LGHNA, YNFKEQ. This CDR3 has 15 residues. The DNA for the CDR3 is TGTGCCAGCAGCCCATGGGGCGACTCCCAGAGAGAGCAGTACTTC. Translation: CASSPWGDSQREQYF.